A selection of T cell receptor beta chains follows, all from one sample in a study of cytotoxic CD8 clonotypes in ibrutinib-treated CLL. Repertoires were generated with immunoSEQ multiplex PCR, while TCRdb's copy carries only in-frame clones and drops some. Of approximately 130,000 clones in the sample, around four fifths are singletons; the top ten hold roughly 3.3%. Material: PBMCs, obtained after 24 months of ibrutinib treatment. These receptors all come from a human donor with chronic lymphocytic leukemia. Each CDR3 is given with its conserved first and last residue. D genes are given only for firm matches. Rows give clone size only sometimes, using once, few, many, or a class for an expanded clone.

d_call	v_call	clone_size	j_call	cdr3_aa	cdr3_nt
TRBD2	TRBV11-2	.	TRBJ2-5	CASSPGRGSGGRGTQYF	TGTGCCAGCAGCCCCGGGCGCGGAAGCGGGGGGCGGGGGACCCAGTACTTC
TRBD1	TRBV7-9	once	TRBJ1-1	CASSIPDRVGPEAFF	TGTGCCAGCAGCATACCGGACAGGGTAGGCCCTGAAGCTTTCTTT
TRBD2	TRBV14	.	TRBJ2-7	CASSQSGRAYEQYF	TGTGCCAGCAGCCAATCCGGGAGGGCCTACGAGCAGTACTTC
TRBD1	TRBV5-4	.	TRBJ1-2	CASSADRGYGYTF	TGTGCCAGCAGCGCGGACAGGGGCTATGGCTACACCTTC
TRBD1	TRBV5-6	once	TRBJ1-2	CASSSGGQGAPNYGYTF	TGTGCCAGCAGCTCGGGAGGTCAGGGGGCGCCTAACTATGGCTACACCTTC
.	TRBV18	.	TRBJ1-4	CASSPLFGGEKLFF	TGTGCCAGCTCACCATTGTTTGGCGGGGAAAAACTGTTTTTT
.	TRBV5-6	once	TRBJ1-5	CASSLAWDSNQPQHF	TGTGCCAGCAGCTTGGCCTGGGATAGCAATCAGCCCCAGCATTTT
.	TRBV27	.	TRBJ1-2	CASSLRRGEGYTF	TGTGCCAGCAGTTTACGGCGGGGTGAGGGCTACACCTTC
.	TRBV5-4	.	TRBJ1-2	CASSLYSNYGYTF	TGTGCCAGCAGCTTATACAGTAACTATGGCTACACCTTC
.	TRBV14	.	TRBJ1-4	CASSRANRILGEKLFF	TGTGCCAGCAGCCGAGCCAACAGAATCTTAGGTGAAAAACTGTTTTTT
.	TRBV4-3	.	TRBJ2-1	CASSRDLHNEQFF	TGCGCCAGCAGCCGCGACTTGCACAATGAGCAGTTCTTC
.	TRBV7-3	.	TRBJ2-2	CASSSTTLGGELFF	TGTGCCAGCAGCTCTACGACTCTGGGCGGGGAGCTGTTTTTT
.	TRBV9	.	TRBJ2-3	CASSVTPAPTDTQYF	TGTGCCAGCAGCGTAACCCCTGCCCCCACAGATACGCAGTATTTT
.	TRBV5-1	.	TRBJ1-2	CASSFTQGSYGYTF	TGCGCCAGCAGCTTTACCCAGGGGTCCTATGGCTACACCTTC
.	TRBV30	.	TRBJ2-3	CAWTAVARTDTQYF	TGTGCCTGGACCGCGGTAGCGCGCACAGATACGCAGTATTTT
.	TRBV2	.	TRBJ1-1	CANRVGNTEAFF	TGTGCCAACAGGGTGGGGAACACTGAAGCTTTCTTT
.	TRBV6-6	.	TRBJ2-5	CASSYAVQETQYF	TGTGCCAGCAGTTACGCAGTCCAAGAGACCCAGTACTTC
.	TRBV7-9	once	TRBJ2-7	CASSLRVGQGDYEQYF	TGTGCCAGCAGCTTAAGGGTTGGGCAGGGTGACTACGAGCAGTACTTC
.	TRBV5-1	.	TRBJ1-6	CASSLGSSYNSPLHF	TGCGCCAGCAGCTTAGGTAGCTCCTATAATTCACCCCTCCACTTT
.	TRBV5-1	.	TRBJ2-7	CASSLMAPSGEQYF	TGCGCCAGCAGCTTGATGGCGCCCTCTGGGGAGCAGTACTTC
.	TRBV27	.	TRBJ1-2	CASSWTANYGYTF	TGTGCCAGCAGTTGGACCGCTAACTATGGCTACACCTTC
.	TRBV15	.	TRBJ1-2	CATSRRQGQSHYTF	TGTGCCACCAGCCGCCGCCAGGGACAAAGTCACTACACCTTC
.	TRBV7-2	.	TRBJ2-1	CASSRLYNGQFF	TGTGCCAGCAGCCGGCTCTACAATGGGCAGTTCTTC
TRBD2	TRBV28	.	TRBJ2-5	CASGGGGQYF	TGTGCCAGCGGCGGGGGGGGCCAGTACTTC
.	TRBV10-2	.	TRBJ1-1	CATDPGTIGTEAFF	TGCGCCACGGACCCCGGGACCATTGGGACTGAAGCTTTCTTT
.	TRBV6-6	.	TRBJ1-3	CASSINGENTIYF	TGTGCCAGCAGCATCAACGGGGAAAACACCATATATTTT
.	TRBV7-9	few	TRBJ1-2	CASSLVGSGGDGYTF	TGTGCCAGCAGCTTAGTGGGGTCGGGAGGGGATGGCTACACCTTC
.	TRBV4-3	.	TRBJ2-5	CANSQELQETQYF	TGCGCCAACAGCCAAGAACTTCAAGAGACCCAGTACTTC
.	TRBV10-2	.	TRBJ1-4	CASTVNYNEKLFF	TGCGCCAGCACCGTAAACTATAATGAAAAACTGTTTTTT
.	TRBV5-4	once	TRBJ1-6	CASSLDRNNSPLHF	TGTGCCAGCAGCCTGGACAGAAATAATTCACCCCTCCACTTT
.	TRBV5-1	.	TRBJ2-3	CASSRRGLQTRDTQYF	TGCGCCAGCAGCCGGCGGGGACTCCAGACACGGGATACGCAGTATTTT
TRBD1	TRBV7-8	few	TRBJ1-6	CASSPRTGPTYNSPLHF	TGTGCCAGCAGCCCACGGACAGGGCCGACCTATAATTCACCCCTCCACTTT
.	TRBV5-6	.	TRBJ1-6	CASSFTWEGNSPLHF	TGTGCCAGCAGCTTTACTTGGGAGGGTAATTCACCCCTCCACTTT
.	TRBV5-6	few	TRBJ1-5	CASSTTGSEQPQHF	TGTGCCAGCAGCACTACAGGGTCGGAACAGCCCCAGCATTTT
TRBD1	TRBV2	.	TRBJ1-2	CASSWDSNYGYTF	TGTGCCAGCAGTTGGGACAGCAACTATGGCTACACCTTC
TRBD1	TRBV7-2	.	TRBJ1-1	CASSPRTGPNTEAFF	TGTGCCAGCAGCCCTCGGACAGGGCCGAACACTGAAGCTTTCTTT
.	TRBV6-5	.	TRBJ2-7	CASRMNVAYEQYF	TGTGCCAGCAGGATGAACGTAGCCTACGAGCAGTACTTC
TRBD1	TRBV19	.	TRBJ2-3	CASSLGTGGMDTQYF	TGTGCCAGTAGTCTCGGGACAGGTGGAATGGATACGCAGTATTTT
TRBD1	TRBV6-6	few	TRBJ1-1	CASSLDRGLVAFF	TGTGCCAGCAGTTTAGACAGGGGGCTTGTGGCTTTCTTT
.	TRBV7-6	.	TRBJ1-1	CASSNPGLWGVGTEAFF	TGTGCCAGCAGCAATCCCGGACTTTGGGGGGTCGGAACTGAAGCTTTCTTT
.	TRBV7-2	.	TRBJ2-1	CASSLVSKGWVYNEQFF	TGTGCCAGCAGCTTAGTTTCGAAGGGCTGGGTTTACAATGAGCAGTTCTTC